The clone carrying this T cell receptor (beta chain) was counted at least ten times. Its antigen is currently unknown. Template amounts of around 310 ng DNA, some 30,000 T cell genomes, were employed in unsorted PBMC replicate PCRs. The repertoire was sequenced with immunoSEQ multiplex PCR; TCRdb's copy has only in-frame clones and lacks some. Of hundreds of thousands of clones listed, roughly four fifths are singletons. These data originate in a study of shared clonotypes between healthy human individuals. The study, taken as a whole, reports: Genetic and exposure-history diversity was limited by the small donor number.

Germline V CDR1 and CDR2: SQVTM, ANQGSEA. The CDR3 is 15 residues long. V shed 3 bases, J shed 4 bases, and the junction held 12 bases outside the gene matches. This TCR came from a woman aged 40 to 55 in good health. Some clones in this sample may be carry-over from other donors' samples. Source material: PBMCs. The rearrangement links TRBV29-1 to TRBJ2-7; TRBD2 matches at 7 bases. The CDR3: CSVEDGAGWGYEQYF. The CDR3 coding sequence is TGCAGCGTTGAGGATGGAGCGGGGTGGGGTTACGAGCAGTACTTC.